This T cell receptor (beta chain) was observed in a study of T cell clonality in common variable immunodeficiency. V was clipped by 6 bases and J by 0 bases, with 12 bases between them. The length of the CDR3 is 14 residues. The germline V gene encodes CDR1 SGHVS and CDR2 FNYEAQ. Overall study results and limits: Repertoire-complication correlations in CVID were limited by patient heterogeneity. Compared with controls, CVID subjects had fewer shared TCRbeta clones. The cause of increased CVID clonality remains unclear without subpopulation sequencing.

Here immunoSEQ multiplex PCR was the method, and the copy in TCRdb shows in-frame clones only, minus some. This sample comprises approximately 51,000 clones, none seen once only. About this clone itself: The antigen remains unidentified. The read ends 3 residues before the CDR3 terminus; that terminus is restored from the germline J gene.

Both groups were predominantly of Caucasian heritage. Sample: peripheral blood mononuclear cells. J is TRBJ2-7 and V is TRBV7-6; D possibly corresponds to TRBD2 (6 bases). This TCR came from a person between 18 and 75 years old in good health. The CDR3 bases that were read are TGTGCCAGCAGTCGGGGGACGGGCTCCTACGAG. Translation gives CASSRGTGSYE. The CDR3 as a whole reads CASSRGTGSYEQYF.